A single TCR beta chain is shown here with its context. The antigen is unknown. This specimen belongs to a study of radiotherapy plus CTLA-4 blockade in lung cancer. Study-wide points: Among blood TCR repertoires after radiotherapy plus ipilimumab, tumor-derived clones expanded.

The CDR3 extends over 15 amino acids. Germline V gives CDR1 MNHEY, CDR2 SMNVEV (reference sequence). With 6 bases removed from V and 1 base from J, the gap between germline ends came to 15 bases. CTLA-4 blockade with ipilimumab, together with focal radiation, was given to patients with chemo-refractory metastatic non-small-cell lung cancer. Only in-frame clones appear in the TCRdb table, and some are missing; sequencing was by immunoSEQ multiplex PCR. The sample comprises 85,000 to 120,000 clones, about 84% of which are singletons, and under 2.5% rests with the top ten. The receptor was isolated from a human donor with non-small cell lung cancer that progressed on radiotherapy plus ipilimumab. Some clones in this sample may be carry-over from other donors' samples. Sequences were derived from peripheral blood, sampled from a patient treated with radiotherapy plus ipilimumab. V is TRBV27 and J is TRBJ1-1; D ambiguous. In DNA, the CDR3 is TGTGCCAGCAGCCACAACCAGGTGAGGAACACTGAAGCTTTCTTT. It is translated as CASSHNQVRNTEAFF.